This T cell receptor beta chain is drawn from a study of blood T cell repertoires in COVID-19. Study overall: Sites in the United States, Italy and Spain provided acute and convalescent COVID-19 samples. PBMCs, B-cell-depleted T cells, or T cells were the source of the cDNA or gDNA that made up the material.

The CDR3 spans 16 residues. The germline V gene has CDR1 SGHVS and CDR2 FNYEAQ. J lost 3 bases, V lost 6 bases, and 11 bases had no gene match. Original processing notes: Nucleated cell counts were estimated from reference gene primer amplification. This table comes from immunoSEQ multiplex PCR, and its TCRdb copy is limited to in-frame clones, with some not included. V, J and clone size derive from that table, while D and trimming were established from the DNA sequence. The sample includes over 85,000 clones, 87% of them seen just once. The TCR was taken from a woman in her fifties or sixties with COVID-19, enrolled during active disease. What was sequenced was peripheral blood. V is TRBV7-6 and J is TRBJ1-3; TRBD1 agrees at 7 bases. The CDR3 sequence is CASRLYRGSFGNTIYF. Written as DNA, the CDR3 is TGTGCCAGCAGGCTTTACAGGGGTTCCTTTGGAAACACCATATATTTT.